Listed here are 22 T cell receptor beta chains from one sample, sequenced in a study of T cell repertoires in cytomegalovirus infection. Via MiXCR, TCRdb re-called the reads, giving one row per CDR3 protein. The sample lists around 130,000 distinct CDR3 sequences, 8% to 9% occurring once. The sequenced sample consisted of PBMCs. These receptors were taken from a human donor in good health (CMV status not recorded). Some clones in this sample may be carry-over from other donors' samples.

The chain links TRBV20-1 to TRBJ1-3; 8 nucleotides line up with TRBD1. CDR1 DFQATT and CDR2 SNEGSKA come from the germline V gene (reference sequence). After removal of 6 bases from V and 7 bases from J, the junction contained 14 bases not matched to a gene. The CDR3 has 15 amino acids. The CDR3 is CSAPDRVIGGNTIYF. In DNA form, the CDR3 reads TGCAGTGCCCCGGACAGGGTCATAGGTGGGAACACCATATATTTT.

This clonotype came up many times. The chain has TRBV28 and TRBJ2-2, with 7 bases aligning to TRBD2. Germline-derived CDR1 and CDR2 are MDHEN and SYDVKM. This CDR3 has 15 amino acids. J gave up 1 base and V 5 bases, and 4 bases lay outside the gene matches. CDR3 loop: CASSHLAVNTGELFF. The CDR3 bases are TGTGCCAGCAGTCACCTAGCGGTGAACACCGGGGAGCTGTTTTTT.

In this sample, this clonotype turned up a few times. This chain links TRBV20-1 with TRBJ1-2; possibly TRBD1 for D (6 bases). The CDR3 is 15 residues long. CDR1 is DFQATT and CDR2 is SNEGSKA in the germline V gene (reference sequence). V was clipped by 0 bases and J by 0 bases, with 11 bases between them. As DNA, the CDR3 is TGCAGTGCTAGAGATGTCGGGGGCACTAACTATGGCTACACCTTC. This sequence encodes CSARDVGGTNYGYTF.

This clonotype was detected ten times or more. This rearrangement joins TRBV7-9 to TRBJ1-1; TRBD1 might be the D (6 bases). The CDR3 extends over 13 amino acids. Germline V CDR1 and CDR2: SEHNR, FQNEAQ (reference sequence). V lost 5 bases and J 6 bases, leaving 13 bases between the germline ends. The CDR3 coding sequence is TGTGCCAGCAGCAACAGGGAGAGTCCTGAAGCTTTCTTT. Translated, it gives CASSNRESPEAFF. Variable domain in full (rest from reference TRBV7-9 and TRBJ1-1): DTGVSQNPRHKITKRGQNVTFRCDPISEHNRLYWYRQTLGQGPEFLTYFQNEAQLEKSRLLSDRFSAERPKGSFSTLEIQRTEQGDSAMYLCASSNRESPEAFFGQGTRLTVV.

This clonotype was recorded many times. V usage is TRBV20-1 and J usage is TRBJ2-5; D might be TRBD1 (7 bases). Germline V gene sequence: CDR1 DFQATT, CDR2 SNEGSKA (reference sequence). The ends were cut back, 3 bases at V and 9 bases at J, with 23 bases in the middle. CDR3 length: 15 residues. CDR3 residues: CSASGDPRGPGAQYF. CDR3 nucleotide sequence: TGCAGTGCTAGTGGAGACCCTAGGGGGCCGGGGGCCCAGTACTTC.

In this sample, this clonotype turned up many times. The CDR3 here is CASAGTSGSNEQFF. The CDR3 DNA sequence: TGTGCCAGTGCCGGGACTAGCGGGAGCAATGAGCAGTTCTTC. The chain carries TRBV19 and TRBJ2-1; 14 bases fit TRBD2. The V segment lost 8 bases and the J segment 6 bases; nucleotides outside the gene matches: 3. The CDR3 has 14 amino acids. From germline, CDR1 is LNHDA and CDR2 SQIVND (reference sequence).

This clonotype has at least ten counts. V usage is TRBV7-8 and J usage is TRBJ2-7, with TRBD1 as a possible D gene (8 bases). The ends were cut back, 1 base at V and 7 bases at J, with 11 bases in the middle. The CDR3 loop spans 13 amino acids. Looked up from germline, CDR1 is SGHVS and CDR2 is FQNEAQ. The CDR3, as DNA: TGTGCCAGCAGCTTAGTACAGGGGGGGGAGCAGTACTTC. Protein: CASSLVQGGEQYF. Variable domain in full (rest from reference TRBV7-8 and TRBJ2-7): GAGVSQSPRYKVAKRGQDVALRCDPISGHVSLFWYQQALGQGPEFLTYFQNEAQLDKSGLPSDRFFAERPEGSVSTLKIQRTQQEDSAVYLCASSLVQGGEQYFGPGTRLTVT.

This clonotype was found many times. This chain joins TRBV7-2 and TRBJ1-1; 7 nucleotides line up with TRBD1. V shed 4 bases and J 1 base; nucleotides not matched to a gene: 3. Germline loops: CDR1 SGHTA, CDR2 FQGNSA. The CDR3 is made up of 14 amino acids. CDR3 amino acids: CASSSQGGNTEAFF. The CDR3 DNA reads as TGTGCCAGCAGCTCCCAGGGGGGGAACACTGAAGCTTTCTTT.

The chain uses TRBV2 and TRBJ1-6, with TRBD1 matching 7 bases. The CDR3 extends over 15 amino acids. Germline V gives CDR1 SNHLY, CDR2 FYNNEI. The V gene end was trimmed by 5 bases and the J gene end by 6 bases; junction bases not matched to a gene: 7. The CDR3 sequence is CASSPRQGGNSPLHF. The CDR3 DNA sequence: TGTGCCAGCAGTCCCCGACAGGGTGGTAATTCACCCCTCCACTTT.

This clonotype appeared many times. This sequence joins TRBV12-3 or TRBV12-4 and TRBJ2-2, with TRBD2 identical over 8 bases. This CDR3 region has 15 residues. The junction had 2 bases not matched to a gene; V was cut back by 0 bases and J by 5 bases. The CDR3 spells CASSLAGLGTGELFF. In DNA form, the CDR3 reads TGTGCCAGCAGTTTAGCGGGACTAGGGACCGGGGAGCTGTTTTTT.

The sample holds many counts of this clonotype. V and J are TRBV7-9 and TRBJ2-1; 10 bases line up with TRBD2. Looked up from germline, CDR1 is SEHNR and CDR2 is FQNEAQ (reference sequence). The CDR3 sequence is 15 residues long. Trimming at V came to 2 bases and at J to 6 bases, leaving 4 bases not matched to a gene. The CDR3 here is CASSLSGGVFNEQFF. The CDR3 DNA sequence: TGTGCCAGCAGCTTAAGCGGGGGGGTCTTCAATGAGCAGTTCTTC.

This clonotype was counted ten times or more. The V call is TRBV7-2, the J call TRBJ2-3; 8 nucleotides align to TRBD2. Per germline, CDR1 SGHTA and CDR2 FQGNSA. CDR3 length: 16 amino acids. With V trimmed by 0 bases and J by 0 bases, 2 bases remained unmatched. In DNA form, the CDR3 reads TGTGCCAGCAGCTTAGCTAGCGGGGCTAGCACAGATACGCAGTATTTT. Its protein product is CASSLASGASTDTQYF.

The CDR3 DNA reads TGTGCCAGCACAGGGTTCGAAAAACTGTTTTTT. This sequence encodes CASTGFEKLFF. The chain employs TRBV2 and TRBJ1-4; D possibly corresponds to TRBD1 (5 bases). CDR1 is SNHLY, CDR2 FYNNEI, per germline. This CDR3 contains 11 residues. Trimming removed 7 bases at V and 8 bases at J, with 8 bases between.

This clonotype was seen ten or more times. This sequence joins TRBV20-1 and TRBJ2-7, with a weak D call TRBD2 (5 bases). Trimming stripped 3 bases from V and 2 bases from J, with 14 bases between. Germline V gene sequence: CDR1 DFQATT, CDR2 SNEGSKA (reference sequence). The CDR3 covers 14 residues. CDR3 region: CSARETNLPYEQYF. In DNA, the CDR3 is TGCAGTGCTAGGGAGACTAATCTTCCCTACGAGCAGTACTTC.

This clonotype has ten or more counts. This sequence joins TRBV6-2 or TRBV6-3 and TRBJ1-1, with 10 bases fitting TRBD1. The CDR3 is 18 residues long. V gave up 6 bases and J gave up 1 base; unmatched junction bases: 14. In germline, CDR1 is MNHEY, CDR2 SVGEGT. The CDR3, as DNA: TGTGCCAGCAGCCAATTCACCGGGACAGGGGCCCCGAACACTGAAGCTTTCTTT. Protein sequence: CASSQFTGTGAPNTEAFF.

This clonotype has ten or more counts. The V and J genes are TRBV29-1 and TRBJ2-1, with D tentatively TRBD1 (6 bases). The CDR3 extends over 13 amino acids. The germline V gene encodes CDR1 SQVTM and CDR2 ANQGSEA. Deletions cut 7 bases from V and 2 bases from J, with 12 bases between. The CDR3 DNA follows: TGCAGCGGAAACAGGGAAACCTACAATGAGCAGTTCTTC. This codes for CSGNRETYNEQFF.

The chain employs TRBV2 and TRBJ1-1; D call uncertain. Per germline, CDR1 SNHLY and CDR2 FYNNEI. The CDR3 runs to 14 residues. The V and J ends lost 3 bases and 1 base respectively, with 9 bases between them. The CDR3: CASSDGLKNTEAFF. CDR3 DNA sequence: TGTGCCAGCAGTGACGGTCTAAAGAACACTGAAGCTTTCTTT. The entire variable domain, with the rest obtained from reference TRBV2 and TRBJ1-1, is as follows: EPEVTQTPSHQVTQMGQEVILRCVPISNHLYFYWYRQILGQKVEFLVSFYNNEISEKSEIFDDQFSVERPDGSNFTLKIRSTKLEDSAMYFCASSDGLKNTEAFFGQGTRLTVV.

This clonotype was recorded many times. The chain carries TRBV5-1 and TRBJ1-1, with D uncertain. Trimming shortened V by 0 bases and J by 1 base, and 7 bases separated the two germline ends. This CDR3 spans 14 amino acids. Per germline, CDR1 SGHRS and CDR2 YFSETQ. The CDR3 loop reads CASSLDMWNTEAFF. The CDR3 nucleotides are TGCGCCAGCAGCTTGGACATGTGGAACACTGAAGCTTTCTTT.

This clonotype was found a few times. The chain couples TRBV14 to TRBJ2-3, with a weak D call TRBD1 (6 bases). The CDR3 covers 17 residues. In germline, CDR1 is SGHDN, CDR2 FVKESK. The V gene lost 0 bases and the J gene lost 1 base, with 14 bases spanning the gap. The CDR3 bases are TGTGCCAGCAGCCAAGATCCCCAGGGGTCAGGCACAGATACGCAGTATTTT. Translating gives CASSQDPQGSGTDTQYF.

This clonotype was observed many times. The chain couples TRBV18 to TRBJ2-1; 7 positions match TRBD2. Germline-derived CDR1 and CDR2 are KGHSH and LQKENI. The length of the CDR3 is 16 residues. V shed 2 bases and J 8 bases; nucleotides not matched to a gene: 12. The CDR3 bases are TGTGCCAGCTCACCAAAGCGGGACTCCGTTTTGGATGAGCAGTTCTTC. It translates to CASSPKRDSVLDEQFF.

This clonotype occurred many times. V and J are TRBV5-1 and TRBJ2-1; D is ambiguous. V dropped 0 bases and J dropped 4 bases, with 8 bases sitting between them. The CDR3 sequence is 14 residues long. From germline, CDR1 is SGHRS and CDR2 YFSETQ. CDR3 in amino acids: CASSLGPHYNEQFF. In DNA form, the CDR3 reads TGCGCCAGCAGCTTGGGCCCCCATTACAATGAGCAGTTCTTC.

This clonotype was detected only a few times. The V gene is TRBV19, the J gene TRBJ1-1, with D uncertain. The V gene lost 3 bases and the J gene lost 4 bases, with 9 bases spanning the gap. The CDR3 spans 13 residues. In germline, CDR1 is LNHDA, CDR2 SQIVND (reference sequence). This CDR3 reads CASSIWEGTEAFF. CDR3 sequence (DNA): TGTGCCAGTAGTATCTGGGAAGGCACTGAAGCTTTCTTT.